A single sample gave rise to the 11 T cell receptor beta chains below, sequenced in a study of breast tumors, draining lymph nodes, adjacent tissues. MiXCR, run by TCRdb on the multiplex PCR reads, gives a single entry per CDR3 protein. The repertoire includes under 150,000 distinct CDR3 sequences, roughly 20% of them detected once, and 2% to 2.5% sits in the top ten. Samples came from axillary lymph nodes draining the breast cancer. Sequenced: axillary lymph node tissue. The receptors come from a female donor with breast cancer. Some clones in this sample may be carry-over from other donors' samples.

This clonotype showed up many times. This chain links TRBV5-8 with TRBJ1-4; 10 bases agree with TRBD1. Germline CDR1 reads SGHTS; CDR2 reads YDEGEE. The V and J ends lost 4 bases and 3 bases, in that order; junction bases with no gene match: 3. The CDR3 runs 15 residues. CDR3: CASSKGQGANEKLFF. The CDR3 DNA follows: TGTGCCAGCAGCAAAGGACAGGGGGCTAATGAAAAACTGTTTTTT.

This clonotype was recorded at least ten times. This rearrangement joins TRBV7-9 to TRBJ2-7; a possible D gene is TRBD2 (5 bases). This CDR3 region has 13 residues. CDR1 and CDR2 from the germline V gene are SEHNR and FQNEAQ (reference sequence). The V gene lost 4 bases and the J gene lost 7 bases, with 14 bases spanning the gap. The CDR3 DNA is TGTGCCAGCAGCTCCCCTAGCTTAAAGGAGCAGTACTTC. It is translated as CASSSPSLKEQYF.

This clonotype appeared many times. This chain uses TRBV6-5 with TRBJ2-1, with D possibly being TRBD2 (6 bases). Germline V lookup: CDR1 MNHEY, CDR2 SVGAGI. Trimming cost V 0 bases and J 4 bases, with 13 bases left between them. The CDR3 is made up of 16 amino acids. CDR3 DNA: TGTGCCAGCAGTTACTCGAGTAGCGGAGATTACAATGAGCAGTTCTTC. Its protein product is CASSYSSSGDYNEQFF.

Comments on this clonotype: This may be a read error, as it is one base from a much larger clone. The rearrangement joins TRBV18 to TRBJ1-2, with D perhaps matching TRBD1 (5 bases). The CDR3 spans 14 residues. Germline V gene data show CDR1 as KGHSH and CDR2 as LQKENI. DNA of the CDR3: TGTGCCAGCTCACCCAAGTCAGGGCGCTATGGCTACGCCTTC. Translating gives CASSPKSGRYGYAF.

This clonotype was recorded at least ten times. The gene calls are TRBV20-1 and TRBJ2-1; D may be TRBD2 (7 bases). This CDR3 spans 14 amino acids. The V gene lost 3 bases and the J gene lost 7 bases, with 16 bases spanning the gap. CDR1 DFQATT and CDR2 SNEGSKA come from the germline V gene (reference sequence). CDR3 coding DNA: TGCAGTGCTAGGATGGGGGGGCCGGGGAATGAGCAGTTCTTC. Its protein product is CSARMGGPGNEQFF.

The table lists this clonotype with a few counts. DNA for the CDR3: TGTGCCAGCAGCTTTTCCGGGAAGGGTGGTAATCAGCCCCAGCATTTT. Its protein product is CASSFSGKGGNQPQHF. The chain carries TRBV28 and TRBJ1-5; D unclear. The CDR3 totals 16 residues. V lost 6 bases and J lost 4, with 19 bases in between. CDR1 and CDR2 (germline): MDHEN, SYDVKM.

About this clonotype: This may be a read error, as it is one base from a much larger clone. The chain has TRBV2 and TRBJ2-5; possibly TRBD1 or TRBD2 for D (5 bases each). Germline loops: CDR1 SNHLY, CDR2 FYNNEI. The CDR3 covers 15 residues. V lost 6 bases, J lost 2 bases, and 16 bases lay in between. CDR3 in amino acids: CASSPKGRSQETQYF. CDR3 in DNA: TGTGCCAGCAGCCCTAAGGGACGGTCACAAGAGACCCAGTACTTC.

This clonotype was detected many times. CDR3 protein: CASSQGAGGYGYTF. The CDR3 coding sequence is TGTGCCAGCAGCCAAGGGGCAGGGGGCTATGGCTACACCTTC. The chain is built from TRBV4-2 and TRBJ1-2; TRBD1 matches at 7 bases. J lost 4 bases, V lost 1 base, and 3 bases had no gene match. The CDR3 runs to 14 residues. CDR1 and CDR2 (germline): LGHNA, YNFKEQ.

As concerns this clonotype: The conserved closing phenylalanine or tryptophan is absent in this CDR3, likely reflecting a read error. Because the CDR3's place on the DNA is in doubt, the DNA is left out and the CDR3 is given as listed by TCRdb. The rearrangement links TRBV7-2 to TRBJ1-4; TRBD1 reflects the table's D call only, with no check against the DNA. Germline V CDR1 and CDR2: SGHTA, FQGNSA. The CDR3 adds up to 16 amino acids, both ends counted. CDR3 amino acids: CASTRGRGRPNEKLSL.

This clonotype was detected ten times or more. The V call is TRBV5-1, the J call TRBJ2-2; TRBD2 agrees at 9 bases. Germline trimming cut 5 bases from V and 7 bases from J; bases unmatched to any gene: 9. CDR3 size: 15 residues. CDR1 is SGHRS, CDR2 YFSETQ, per germline. This chain's CDR3 is CASRPSSGAGGELFF. In DNA form, the CDR3 reads TGCGCCAGCAGGCCTTCTAGCGGGGCCGGCGGGGAGCTGTTTTTT.

For this clonotype: A single base separates this from a much larger clone, so it may be a read error. This chain links TRBV6-5 with TRBJ2-5; 8 nucleotides align to TRBD2. The CDR3 spans 13 residues. J lost 2 bases, V lost 11 bases, and 7 bases had no gene match. Germline-derived CDR1 and CDR2 are MNHEY and SVGAGI. In DNA, the CDR3 is TGTGCCGCGGGGGGCTCCCTTCAAGAGACCCAGTACTTC. Its protein is CAAGGSLQETQYF.